Here is one TCR beta chain with its context. TCRdb keeps only in-frame clones here, not all; method: immunoSEQ multiplex PCR. The sample lists 15,000 to 18,000 clones, about 56% seen once, with 9.5% to 11% in the top ten. The data were taken from a study of radiation and T cells in renal cell carcinoma. V shed 2 bases and J 4 bases; nucleotides not matched to a gene: 4. This CDR3 contains 14 residues. Germline V gene sequence: CDR1 SGHTS, CDR2 YDEGEE. Treatment given: treatment-naive control, cytoreductive nephrectomy. The sequences come from tumor tissue, collected from a patient whose treatment was nephrectomy without radiotherapy. The receptor was derived from a man between 50 and 59 years old with renal cell carcinoma. The rearrangement joins TRBV5-8 to TRBJ2-7, with 9 bases lining up with TRBD1. CDR3 protein: CASSFSGQGYEQYF. As DNA, the CDR3 is TGTGCCAGCAGCTTTTCGGGACAGGGTTACGAGCAGTACTTC.